This T cell receptor (beta chain) was identified in a study of blood T cells in healthy people across ages. Study results and caveats: A greater number of naive CD4+ cells and higher diversity distinguished long-lived donors from aged donors.

Regarding this clonotype: Its antigen is not identified.

Combining a sample-barcoded 5' primer with a J-beta primer mix, a second PCR ran for 7 to 11 cycles. TCRdb re-derived calls from the 5' RACE reads in MiXCR, one entry per CDR3 protein. The repertoire holds approximately 830,000 distinct CDR3 sequences, with roughly 60% as singletons. V lost 3 bases to trimming and J lost 6 bases, with 12 bases between them. The CDR3 contains 13 residues. Germline V gives CDR1 SGHTA, CDR2 FQGTGA. The sequence came from a man aged 25-45 years in good health. The chain uses TRBV7-3 and TRBJ2-7; D may be TRBD2 (5 bases). Input material: blood. CDR3 sequence reads: CASSLTMRAEQYF. Here the CDR3 DNA reads TGTGCCAGCAGCTTGACCATGAGGGCCGAGCAGTACTTC.